Presented here are 18 T cell receptor beta chains from one specimen sequenced in a study of T cells in Graves' hyperthyroidism and ophthalmopathy. TCR beta CDR3 region amplification was performed from RNA transcripts. A first-round RT-PCR of the TCR CDR3 used the HTBI primer set. TCRdb fed the multiplex PCR reads into MiXCR, producing one record per CDR3 protein. The repertoire consists of about 640,000 distinct CDR3 sequences, with less than 25% occurring once and the leading ten covering 30% to 40%. The source material was blood. The origin of the receptors is a young man with Graves' ophthalmopathy.

This clonotype was observed many times. The chain carries TRBV2 and TRBJ2-5; D possibly corresponds to TRBD2 (5 bases). Germline V lookup: CDR1 SNHLY, CDR2 FYNNEI. This CDR3 comprises 15 residues. V lost 4 bases and J lost 2, with 14 bases in between. CDR3 loop: CASSVTTGTQETQYF. CDR3 nucleotide sequence: TGTGCCAGCAGTGTGACGACGGGAACTCAAGAGACCCAGTACTTC.

This clonotype was picked up many times. This sequence joins TRBV28 and TRBJ1-6; D not certain. This CDR3 is 12 amino acids long. Trimming took 3 bases from V and 7 from J, leaving 4 bases between them. The V gene's germline CDR1 is MDHEN and CDR2 SYDVKM. The CDR3 region is CASSFGNSPLHF. CDR3 in DNA: TGTGCCAGCAGTTTTGGGAATTCACCCCTCCACTTT. The full variable domain, completed using reference TRBV28 and TRBJ1-6, is DVKVTQSSRYLVKRTGEKVFLECVQDMDHENMFWYRQDPGLGLRLIYFSYDVKMKEKGDIPEGYSVSREKKERFSLILESASTNQTSMYLCASSFGNSPLHFGNGTRLTVT.

The table lists this clonotype with many counts. This chain links TRBV28 with TRBJ2-7; 9 bases map to TRBD2. The CDR3 loop spans 15 amino acids. V trimming: 8 bases; J trimming: 4 bases; junction bases outside the gene matches: 12. CDR1 is MDHEN, CDR2 SYDVKM, per germline. The CDR3 region has the DNA TGTGCCAGCCAATCTGCGGGAGGGCCAGATTACGAGCAGTACTTC. This gives the protein CASQSAGGPDYEQYF. Combining the CDR3 with reference TRBV28 and TRBJ2-7 gives the whole variable domain DVKVTQSSRYLVKRTGEKVFLECVQDMDHENMFWYRQDPGLGLRLIYFSYDVKMKEKGDIPEGYSVSREKKERFSLILESASTNQTSMYLCASQSAGGPDYEQYFGPGTRLTVT.

The table lists this clonotype with many counts. This chain joins TRBV28 and TRBJ1-2; D is possibly TRBD1 (5 bases). This CDR3 has 14 amino acids. Trimming left V 5 bases short and J 3 bases short, with 13 bases between. Germline values: CDR1 MDHEN, CDR2 SYDVKM. CDR3 nucleotides: TGTGCCAGCAGTGCGGGACGGGCGCACTATGGCTACACCTTC. Protein product: CASSAGRAHYGYTF.

This clonotype turned up a few times. This chain uses TRBV2 with TRBJ1-6; D is uncertain. This CDR3 has 14 residues. V was cut by 4 bases and J by 8 bases, with 12 bases left in between. Germline assignment: CDR1 SNHLY and CDR2 FYNNEI. The CDR3 region is CASSVWFRDSPLHF. CDR3 in DNA: TGTGCCAGCAGTGTTTGGTTTAGGGATTCACCCCTCCACTTT.

This clonotype occurred a few times. The rearrangement uses TRBV7-2 and TRBJ1-5, with no clear D. This CDR3 region has 13 residues. The V end was cut by 3 bases, the J end by 3 bases, with 6 bases between. Per the germline V gene, CDR1 is SGHTA and CDR2 is FQGNSA. For the CDR3, the DNA is TGTGCCAGCAGCTTTTCATTCAATCAGCCCCAGCATTTT. As protein: CASSFSFNQPQHF.

This clonotype was found many times. The chain carries TRBV20-1 and TRBJ1-5, with a possible D match to TRBD1 (5 bases). Germline V gene sequence: CDR1 DFQATT, CDR2 SNEGSKA (reference sequence). V was clipped by 6 bases and J by 1 base, with 19 bases between them. The length of the CDR3 is 16 residues. The CDR3 loop is CSATATSGFSNQPQHF. The CDR3 DNA follows: TGCAGTGCCACAGCCACTTCAGGGTTCAGCAATCAGCCCCAGCATTTT.

The chain couples TRBV7-8 to TRBJ2-5; maybe TRBD1 (5 bases). CDR3 size: 14 residues. The V gene's germline CDR1 is SGHVS and CDR2 FQNEAQ. Trimming removed 2 bases at V and 5 bases at J, with 12 bases between. The chain's CDR3 is CASSLRGSWETQYF. The CDR3 DNA sequence: TGTGCCAGCAGCTTAAGGGGAAGTTGGGAGACCCAGTACTTC.

The rearrangement links TRBV7-9 to TRBJ2-7, with D possibly being TRBD1 (6 bases). The V gene lost 6 bases and the J gene lost 6 bases, with 9 bases spanning the gap. Germline V gene data show CDR1 as SEHNR and CDR2 as FQNEAQ (reference sequence). The CDR3 has 11 amino acids. CDR3 sequence reads: CASRAGAEQYF. In DNA, the CDR3 is TGTGCCAGCAGGGCAGGGGCCGAGCAGTACTTC.

Here the CDR3 DNA reads TGTGCCAGCAGCTCCAGATCCGGGACGGCGAACACCGGGGAGCTGTTTTTT. It yields the protein CASSSRSGTANTGELFF. The chain carries TRBV7-2 and TRBJ2-2; D is tentatively TRBD1 or TRBD2 (5 bases each). The germline V and J ends were trimmed by 4 bases and 0 bases, with 15 bases remaining between them. The CDR3 is 17 residues long. In germline, CDR1 is SGHTA, CDR2 FQGNSA.

This CDR3 is CASSPRGQVPGELFF. In nucleotides, the CDR3 is TGTGCCAGCTCACCACGCGGACAAGTACCCGGGGAGCTGTTTTTT. This chain links TRBV18 with TRBJ2-2, with a tentative D call TRBD1 (5 bases). V gave up 1 base and J gave up 6 bases, with 12 bases separating them. This CDR3 has 15 residues. Looked up from germline, CDR1 is KGHSH and CDR2 is LQKENI.

The V gene is TRBV12-3 or TRBV12-4, the J gene TRBJ2-1; TRBD1 matches 7 bases. The CDR3 has 18 amino acids. V lost 6 bases and J lost 5; bases outside the gene matches: 19. The CDR3 sequence: CASSLPPYTGVRDNEQFF. In DNA, the CDR3 is TGTGCCAGCAGCCTACCCCCCTATACAGGGGTCAGGGACAATGAGCAGTTCTTC.

Many counts were recorded for this clonotype. The chain has TRBV5-1 and TRBJ2-2; the match to TRBD1 covers 7 bases. Germline trimming cut 5 bases from V and 0 bases from J; bases unmatched to any gene: 4. CDR1 SGHRS and CDR2 YFSETQ come from the germline V gene. The CDR3 runs to 15 residues. The CDR3 nucleotides read TGCGCCAGCAGAAAGACAGGGACGAACACCGGGGAGCTGTTTTTT. It yields the protein CASRKTGTNTGELFF.

This clonotype was seen many times. The J gene is TRBJ1-1, the V gene TRBV10-3; D gene unclear. Germline V gives CDR1 ENHRY, CDR2 SYGVKD. The CDR3 is 16 residues long. The V end was cut by 7 bases, the J end by 1 base, with 19 bases between. The CDR3 DNA is TGTGCCATCACTCAGTTGGGTTTTGAGGCGAACACTGAAGCTTTCTTT. Amino acids: CAITQLGFEANTEAFF.

CDR3 loop: CASSQNIGNTEAFF. The CDR3 nucleotides are TGCGCCAGCAGCCAAAATATAGGGAACACTGAAGCTTTCTTT. The chain is built from TRBV4-1 and TRBJ1-1; D ambiguous. The CDR3 has 14 residues. Trimming removed 2 bases from V and 1 base from J, with 8 bases in between. Germline assignment: CDR1 MGHRA and CDR2 YSYEKL.

This clonotype has only a few counts. The chain carries TRBV6-1 and TRBJ2-3; D may be TRBD1 (6 bases). The length of the CDR3 is 13 residues. Trimming left V 6 bases short and J 2 bases short, with 9 bases between. Looked up from germline, CDR1 is MNHNS and CDR2 is SASEGT. DNA of the CDR3: TGTGCCAGCAGCGACAGGTCCACAGATACGCAGTATTTT. This gives the protein CASSDRSTDTQYF.

Notes on this clonotype: This may be a read error, as it is one base from a much larger clone. The chain employs TRBV11-3 and TRBJ2-7, with TRBD2 identical over 7 bases. This CDR3 contains 14 residues. J was trimmed by 1 base and V by 5 bases; bases with no gene match: 5. CDR1 is SGHNT, CDR2 YENEEA, per germline. The CDR3 loop reads CASSQGGGSYEQYF. The DNA for the CDR3 is TGTGCCAGCAGCCAGGGCGGGGGATCCTACGAGCAGTACTTC.

This clonotype was seen only a few times. The V gene is TRBV20-1, the J gene TRBJ2-5; 7 bases map to TRBD2. The CDR3 is made up of 13 amino acids. V shed 6 bases, J shed 5 bases, and the junction held 9 bases outside the gene matches. CDR1 DFQATT and CDR2 SNEGSKA come from the germline V gene (reference sequence). Written as DNA, the CDR3 is TGCAGTGCCCGGGACTACTTTAGGGAGACCCAGTACTTC. It is translated as CSARDYFRETQYF.